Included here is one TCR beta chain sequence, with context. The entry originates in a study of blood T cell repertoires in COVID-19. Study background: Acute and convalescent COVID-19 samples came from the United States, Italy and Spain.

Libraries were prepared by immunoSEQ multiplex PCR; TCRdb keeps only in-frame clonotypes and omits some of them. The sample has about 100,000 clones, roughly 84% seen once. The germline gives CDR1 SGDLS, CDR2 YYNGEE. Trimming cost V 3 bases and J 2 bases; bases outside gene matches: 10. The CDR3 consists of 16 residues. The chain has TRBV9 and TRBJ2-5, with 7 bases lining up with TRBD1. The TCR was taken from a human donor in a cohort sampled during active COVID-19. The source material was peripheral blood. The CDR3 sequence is CASSAEHRGRQETQYF. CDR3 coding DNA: TGTGCCAGCAGCGCAGAGCACAGGGGTCGACAAGAGACCCAGTACTTC. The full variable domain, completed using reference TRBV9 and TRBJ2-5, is DSGVTQTPKHLITATGQRVTLRCSPRSGDLSVYWYQQSLDQGLQFLIQYYNGEERAKGNILERFSAQQFPDLHSELNLSSLELGDSALYFCASSAEHRGRQETQYFGPGTRLLVL.